This TCR beta chain originates from a study of shared clonotypes between healthy human individuals. Study results and limitations: Across a few donors, naive CD4 shared roughly 5.1%, naive CD8 around 3.8%, memory CD4 2% to 2.5%, memory CD8 over 0.3%. In general, naive subsets displayed greater estimated richness than memory subsets did. Even with large depth, rarefaction showed that sorted-subset sequencing was incomplete.

Germline CDR1 and CDR2: SQVTM and ANQGSEA. V lost 3 bases, J lost 4 bases, and 13 bases lay in between. The CDR3 runs to 13 residues. As for this clone: No antigen is known for it.

Sequencing was performed with immunoSEQ multiplex PCR; in TCRdb, only in-frame clones are kept and a portion is missing. The sample records approximately 350,000 clones, 90% to 98% being singletons. This TCR derives from a man aged 30 to 45 in good health. The chain carries TRBV29-1 and TRBJ2-7; possible D gene TRBD1, 5 bases. Sequences were obtained from memory CD8+ T cells sorted from blood. The subset is: CD45RO+ cells pooled with CCR7-negative TemRA cells. The CDR3 nucleotides read TGCAGCGTTGATTCCCAGGGTGGATACGAGCAGTACTTC. This translates into CSVDSQGGYEQYF.